The 11 T cell receptor beta chains given below trace back to one sample, sequenced in a study of OX40 agonist ivuxolimab in advanced cancers. TCRdb keeps only in-frame clones here, not all; method: immunoSEQ multiplex PCR. Among 37,000 or so clones listed, less than 90% were seen once. The source material was CD4+ or CD8+ T cells sorted from blood, sampled in a trial of the OX40 agonist ivuxolimab. Receptor source: an adult with an advanced solid tumor such as melanoma, head and neck, liver or kidney cancer.

The V and J genes are TRBV9 and TRBJ2-7, with D possibly TRBD2 on 7 matching bases. From germline, CDR1 is SGDLS and CDR2 YYNGEE. The CDR3 covers 14 residues. V lost 0 bases, J lost 5 bases, and 12 bases lay in between. The CDR3 protein is CASSVGGGAHEQYF. The CDR3 nucleotides read TGTGCCAGCAGCGTAGGTGGGGGGGCCCACGAGCAGTACTTC.

The chain combines TRBV19 with TRBJ1-3; D not certain. Germline values: CDR1 LNHDA, CDR2 SQIVND (reference sequence). The CDR3 has 14 residues. V gave up 0 bases and J gave up 1 base, with 4 bases separating them. The CDR3 DNA reads as TGTGCCAGTAGTATAGACGGATCTGGAAACACCATATATTTT. Residues: CASSIDGSGNTIYF. The full variable domain, with the rest looked up from reference TRBV19 and TRBJ1-3, is DGGITQSPKYLFRKEGQNVTLSCEQNLNHDAMYWYRQDPGQGLRLIYYSQIVNDFQKGDIAEGYSVSREKKESFPLTVTSAQKNPTAFYLCASSIDGSGNTIYFGEGSWLTVV.

The rearrangement uses TRBV6-1 and TRBJ2-7; no clear D. Between the trimmed V and J ends, which lost 4 bases and 0 bases, there was a span of 7 bases. The CDR3 spans 13 residues. Germline V lookup: CDR1 MNHNS, CDR2 SASEGT. CDR3 sequence (DNA): TGTGCCAGCAGTGCGGGCCTCTCCTACGAGCAGTACTTC. Its translation: CASSAGLSYEQYF.

V gene TRBV2 combines with J gene TRBJ1-3; a possible D gene is TRBD1 (5 bases). V lost 8 bases to trimming and J lost 7 bases, with 6 bases between them. CDR1 and CDR2 (germline): SNHLY, FYNNEI. CDR3 length equals 10 residues. For the CDR3, the DNA is TGTGCCAGCGGGGGGAACACCATATATTTT. This codes for CASGGNTIYF.

The table lists this clone with a count of one. CDR3 sequence reads: CSAREPRGYTF. DNA of the CDR3: TGCAGTGCTAGAGAGCCCCGTGGCTACACCTTC. The chain uses TRBV20-1 and TRBJ1-2; D call uncertain. The CDR3 runs to 11 residues. The germline V and J ends were trimmed by 0 bases and 7 bases, with 6 bases remaining between them. Per the germline V gene, CDR1 is DFQATT and CDR2 is SNEGSKA (reference sequence).

V is TRBV19 and J is TRBJ2-7; 7 bases map to TRBD2. CDR1 is LNHDA, CDR2 SQIVND, per germline (reference sequence). The trim removed 3 bases at V and 12 bases at J, leaving 11 bases unmatched. The length of the CDR3 is 13 residues. CDR3 bases: TGTGCCAGTAGTATCGGGGGACTAAAAGGGCTGTACTTC. Translated, it gives CASSIGGLKGLYF.

This rearrangement joins TRBV5-8 to TRBJ1-5; D may be TRBD1 (5 bases). This CDR3 region has 13 residues. Looked up from germline, CDR1 is SGHTS and CDR2 is YDEGEE. Trimming took off 1 base at V and 5 bases at J, with 7 bases between the two ends. The CDR3 reads CASSLTGYQPQHF. CDR3 nucleotide sequence: TGTGCCAGCAGCTTGACAGGCTATCAGCCCCAGCATTTT.

This sequence joins TRBV6-1 and TRBJ2-7, with TRBD1 as a possible D gene (5 bases). Trimming pared 2 bases from V and 5 bases from J, leaving 16 bases between. The germline V gene has CDR1 MNHNS and CDR2 SASEGT. This CDR3 is 15 amino acids long. CDR3 amino acids: CASSEFADKSDEQYF. The CDR3 DNA sequence: TGTGCCAGCAGTGAATTCGCGGACAAATCGGACGAGCAGTACTTC.

The chain recombines TRBV2 with TRBJ2-1; unclear D gene. Looked up from germline, CDR1 is SNHLY and CDR2 is FYNNEI. V dropped 7 bases and J dropped 5 bases, with 3 bases sitting between them. The CDR3 length is 10 residues. The CDR3 DNA sequence: TGTGCCAGCAAGGACAATGAGCAGTTCTTC. Translating gives CASKDNEQFF.

This clone qualifies as medium-sized. The V gene is TRBV7-9, the J gene TRBJ2-1, with 9 bases identical to TRBD1. The CDR3 is 15 amino acids. The germline CDR1 and CDR2 sequences are SEHNR and FQNEAQ (reference sequence). The V and J ends lost 1 base and 10 bases, in that order; junction bases with no gene match: 8. The CDR3: CASSLDRGLGGEQFF. CDR3 coding DNA: TGTGCCAGCAGCTTAGACAGGGGGCTCGGAGGCGAGCAGTTCTTC.

This clone was detected once. V and J are TRBV5-4 and TRBJ2-7, with a tentative D call TRBD1 (6 bases). Germline V gene lookup returns CDR1 SGHNT and CDR2 YYREEE (reference sequence). The CDR3 is 14 residues long. V lost 4 bases and J 6 bases, leaving 17 bases between the germline ends. CDR3 in DNA: TGTGCCAGCAGCGAGGGGGACGGCCTCGGCGAGCAGTACTTC. Amino acids: CASSEGDGLGEQYF. The variable domain in full, with the rest retrieved from reference TRBV5-4 and TRBJ2-7, is ETGVTQSPTHLIKTRGQQVTLRCSSQSGHNTVSWYQQALGQGPQFIFQYYREEENGRGNFPPRFSGLQFPNYSSELNVNALELDDSALYLCASSEGDGLGEQYFGPGTRLTVT.